Listed here are 21 T cell receptor beta chains from one sample, sequenced in a study of blood T cell repertoires in COVID-19 (dated by TCRdb to 2018 to 2020). Libraries came from the immunoSEQ multiplex PCR assay. This immuneACCESS table, as held by TCRdb, lists in-frame sequences with V and J called but not all clones. Of the missing ones, under half trace to an unresolved V gene in checked studies; the others have no known cause. This sample is represented by some 50,000 clones; around 87% of them were singletons. Clones ranked in the top ten supply approximately 16% of the sample. Sequences were obtained from peripheral blood. These receptors all stem from a human donor in a cohort sampled during active COVID-19.

V is TRBV5-5 and J is TRBJ1-4; 7 bases map to TRBD1. CDR1 and CDR2 from the germline V gene are SGHKS and YYEKEE (reference sequence). The CDR3 consists of 14 residues. V trimming: 4 bases; J trimming: 5 bases; junction bases outside the gene matches: 5. The DNA of the CDR3 is TGTGCCAGCAGCCGGGACAGCGTCAATGAAAAACTGTTTTTT. Protein: CASSRDSVNEKLFF. Variable domain in full (rest from reference TRBV5-5 and TRBJ1-4): DAGVTQSPTHLIKTRGQQVTLRCSPISGHKSVSWYQQVLGQGPQFIFQYYEKEERGRGNFPDRFSARQFPNYSSELNVNALLLGDSALYLCASSRDSVNEKLFFGSGTQLSVL.

V and J are TRBV4-2 and TRBJ1-6, with TRBD1 as a possible D gene (5 bases). From germline, CDR1 is LGHNA and CDR2 YNFKEQ. The length of the CDR3 is 14 residues. V lost 1 base, J lost 7 bases, and 8 bases lay in between. CDR3 residues: CASSQVQENSPLHF. CDR3 nucleotide sequence: TGTGCCAGCAGCCAAGTACAGGAAAATTCACCCCTCCACTTT.

There are a few counts of this clone. CDR3: CATSRGVGQGDGYTF. DNA for the CDR3: TGTGCCACCAGCAGAGGAGTAGGACAGGGGGATGGCTACACCTTC. V is TRBV15 and J is TRBJ1-2; 10 bases fit TRBD1. The CDR3 is 15 residues long. Germline loops: CDR1 LNHNV, CDR2 YYDKDF (reference sequence). Trimming took 1 base from V and 6 from J; bases not matched to a gene: 5.

The chain uses TRBV30 and TRBJ1-5, with D maybe TRBD1 (5 bases). The CDR3 loop spans 15 amino acids. Between the trimmed V and J ends, which lost 0 bases and 7 bases, there was a span of 16 bases. The V gene's germline CDR1 is GTSNPN and CDR2 SVGIG (reference sequence). Here the CDR3 reads CAWSVDAGRGQPQHF. The CDR3 bases are TGTGCCTGGAGTGTAGATGCAGGGCGAGGACAGCCCCAGCATTTT. Full variable domain (outside the CDR3, taken from reference TRBV30 and TRBJ1-5): SQTIHQWPATLVQPVGSPLSLECTVEGTSNPNLYWYRQAAGRGLQLLFYSVGIGQISSEVPQNLSASRPQDRQFILSSKKLLLSDSGFYLCAWSVDAGRGQPQHFGDGTRLSIL.

This clone was seen a single time. This chain connects TRBV7-9 to TRBJ2-1; D might be TRBD1 (6 bases). Germline lookup yields CDR1 SEHNR and CDR2 FQNEAQ (reference sequence). The CDR3 is 15 residues long. V lost 6 bases and J 0 bases, leaving 12 bases between the germline ends. The CDR3 spells CASSRTESSYNEQFF. CDR3 nucleotides: TGTGCCAGCAGTAGGACAGAAAGCTCCTACAATGAGCAGTTCTTC.

This clone was detected once. The chain has TRBV27 and TRBJ1-1; 9 positions match TRBD1. The length of the CDR3 is 12 residues. In germline, CDR1 is MNHEY, CDR2 SMNVEV (reference sequence). V was clipped by 8 bases and J by 7 bases; unmatched bases: 5. CDR3 in DNA: TGTGCCAGCTGGGACAGGGTGGTTGAAGCTTTCTTT. Translation gives CASWDRVVEAFF.

This chain links TRBV9 with TRBJ1-6, with TRBD1 matching 8 bases. This CDR3 is 14 amino acids long. Losses at the gene ends were 3 bases for V and 7 bases for J; bases not matched to a gene: 3. Germline lookup yields CDR1 SGDLS and CDR2 YYNGEE. The CDR3 sequence: CASSGGQANSPLHF. DNA for the CDR3: TGTGCCAGCAGCGGGGGACAGGCAAATTCACCCCTCCACTTT.

This clone came up once. The chain carries TRBV7-3 and TRBJ2-1, with 7 nucleotides matching TRBD2. The V and J ends lost 2 bases and 5 bases, in that order; junction bases with no gene match: 6. Germline values: CDR1 SGHTA, CDR2 FQGTGA. This CDR3 spans 15 amino acids. The CDR3 DNA is TGTGCCAGCAGCTTAGCACCAGCGGGGAACAATGAGCAGTTCTTC. Translated: CASSLAPAGNNEQFF.

The chain has TRBV10-3 and TRBJ2-2; 8 nucleotides agree with TRBD1. The length of the CDR3 is 18 residues. Germline lookup yields CDR1 ENHRY and CDR2 SYGVKD. Trimming at V came to 4 bases and at J to 0 bases, leaving 10 bases not matched to a gene. CDR3: CAISVQDREPANTGELFF. The CDR3 DNA reads as TGTGCCATCAGTGTACAGGACAGGGAACCCGCGAACACCGGGGAGCTGTTTTTT.

V usage is TRBV4-1 and J usage is TRBJ2-7; 11 nucleotides align to TRBD2. The CDR3 contains 13 residues. Germline V gives CDR1 MGHRA, CDR2 YSYEKL. The V gene end was trimmed by 3 bases and the J gene end by 5 bases; junction bases not matched to a gene: 0. CDR3 amino acids: CASSQGLADEQYF. The CDR3 DNA follows: TGCGCCAGCAGCCAGGGACTAGCGGACGAGCAGTACTTC.

The chain carries TRBV10-3 and TRBJ2-1; possible D gene TRBD2, 6 bases. Germline V lookup: CDR1 ENHRY, CDR2 SYGVKD. The CDR3 has 15 amino acids. Trimming cost V 4 bases and J 2 bases, with 12 bases left between them. Here the CDR3 DNA reads TGTGCCATCAGTGGGACGGGAGCCGCCTACAATGAGCAGTTCTTC. Translated: CAISGTGAAYNEQFF.

The chain has TRBV11-2 and TRBJ2-6, with D possibly being TRBD2 (6 bases). CDR3 length: 19 amino acids. Germline CDR1 and CDR2: SGHAT and FQNNGV. V was trimmed by 7 bases and J by 2 bases, leaving 24 bases between them. DNA of the CDR3: TGTGCCAGCACTTATTTCGGGGCGGGGTTGGGCGCTGGGGCCAACGTCCTGACTTTC. Protein product: CASTYFGAGLGAGANVLTF.

The chain is built from TRBV10-1 and TRBJ2-2; possibly TRBD2 for D (5 bases). V was shortened by 8 bases and J by 3 bases, with 7 bases between the two germline ends. The CDR3 is made up of 12 amino acids. Looked up from germline, CDR1 is WNHNN and CDR2 is SYGVQD (reference sequence). The CDR3 sequence is CASLADTGELFF. Written as DNA, the CDR3 is TGCGCCAGCCTAGCTGACACCGGGGAGCTGTTTTTT.

In its sample, this clone was seen a few times. CDR3 amino acids: CASSPMGDGSYEQYF. The DNA of the CDR3 is TGTGCCAGCAGCCCCATGGGAGACGGGTCCTACGAGCAGTACTTC. This chain uses TRBV7-9 with TRBJ2-7, with D perhaps TRBD2 (5 bases). The CDR3 extends over 15 amino acids. V lost 5 bases and J lost 1, with 15 bases in between. The V gene's germline CDR1 is SEHNR and CDR2 FQNEAQ (reference sequence). The full variable domain, its missing parts supplied by reference TRBV7-9 and TRBJ2-7, is DTGVSQNPRHKITKRGQNVTFRCDPISEHNRLYWYRQTLGQGPEFLTYFQNEAQLEKSRLLSDRFSAERPKGSFSTLEIQRTEQGDSAMYLCASSPMGDGSYEQYFGPGTRLTVT.

This clone was picked up one time. The chain joins TRBV10-3 to TRBJ2-3; D uncertain. In germline, CDR1 is ENHRY, CDR2 SYGVKD. Trimming took off 4 bases at V and 2 bases at J, with 7 bases between the two ends. The CDR3 covers 13 residues. The CDR3 loop reads CAISGPNTDTQYF. The CDR3 DNA reads as TGTGCCATCAGTGGCCCTAACACAGATACGCAGTATTTT.

This clone counts as medium-sized. The chain uses TRBV6-5 and TRBJ2-2; the D gene is possibly TRBD1 (5 bases). Trimming left V 5 bases short and J 5 bases short, with 15 bases between. Germline CDR1 and CDR2: MNHEY and SVGAGI. CDR3 length equals 15 residues. The CDR3 sequence is CASSPTLDSTGELFF. As DNA, the CDR3 is TGTGCCAGCAGTCCTACCTTAGACAGTACCGGGGAGCTGTTTTTT.

The chain couples TRBV5-4 to TRBJ2-1, with D possibly being TRBD2 (6 bases). Per germline, CDR1 SGHNT and CDR2 YYREEE (reference sequence). The CDR3 totals 13 residues. V was cut by 0 bases and J by 9 bases, with 10 bases left in between. The CDR3 DNA follows: TGTGCCAGCAGCTTGGGGGGACTTTTTGAGCAGTTCTTC. Residues: CASSLGGLFEQFF.

The chain carries TRBV9 and TRBJ2-7, with a possible D match to TRBD2 (6 bases). V was shortened by 4 bases and J by 5 bases, with 19 bases between the two germline ends. This CDR3 has 15 amino acids. The germline gives CDR1 SGDLS, CDR2 YYNGEE. The CDR3 loop reads CASSPSGGTTHEQYF. The CDR3, as DNA: TGTGCCAGCAGCCCCTCGGGCGGGACCACCCACGAGCAGTACTTC.

This sequence joins TRBV30 and TRBJ1-1; D might be TRBD1 (5 bases). The CDR3 length is 14 residues. V was trimmed by 1 base and J by 5 bases, leaving 14 bases between them. Germline CDR1 and CDR2: GTSNPN and SVGIG (reference sequence). CDR3 DNA sequence: TGTGCCTGGAGTGAAGGAGGGGTCAGGACTGAAGCTTTCTTT. Translation: CAWSEGGVRTEAFF.

This clone has only one observation. The V and J genes are TRBV27 and TRBJ1-1; tentative D call: TRBD1 (5 bases). Germline assignment: CDR1 MNHEY and CDR2 SMNVEV (reference sequence). This CDR3 is 15 amino acids long. The V end was cut by 4 bases, the J end by 3 bases, with 15 bases between. The CDR3 spells CASSSPGRGYTEAFF. The CDR3 nucleotides read TGTGCCAGCAGTTCCCCAGGGAGGGGATACACTGAAGCTTTCTTT.

This sequence joins TRBV7-9 and TRBJ1-2; 11 bases are a match to TRBD1. The CDR3 sequence is 15 residues long. The junction had 7 bases not matched to a gene; V was cut back by 5 bases and J by 5 bases. Germline CDR1 reads SEHNR; CDR2 reads FQNEAQ (reference sequence). In nucleotides, the CDR3 is TGTGCCAGCAGCCCCGGGACAGGGGGAATGTATGGCTACACCTTC. Its translation is CASSPGTGGMYGYTF. Full variable domain (rest looked up from reference TRBV7-9 and TRBJ1-2): DTGVSQNPRHKITKRGQNVTFRCDPISEHNRLYWYRQTLGQGPEFLTYFQNEAQLEKSRLLSDRFSAERPKGSFSTLEIQRTEQGDSAMYLCASSPGTGGMYGYTFGSGTRLTVV.